These 32 T cell receptor beta chains originate from one sample sequenced in a study of neoadjuvant anti-PD-1 for oral cavity cancer. Using immunoSEQ multiplex PCR, the repertoire was profiled, and TCRdb retains in-frame clones only, with some absent. The table includes around 17,000 clones, around 71% detected once. The sample consisted of PBMCs, taken before nivolumab (anti-PD-1) treatment. The receptors stem from a person aged 40-85 years with oral cavity squamous cell carcinoma.

This clone was detected a few times. The rearrangement links TRBV29-1 to TRBJ2-7; D call uncertain. Germline loops: CDR1 SQVTM, CDR2 ANQGSEA. Trimming pared 7 bases from V and 5 bases from J, leaving 12 bases between. CDR3 size: 11 residues. The CDR3 DNA sequence: TGCAGCGCAGGCCAGGAGCACGAGCAGTACTTC. Translated, it gives CSAGQEHEQYF.

The CDR3 sequence: CASSETRGNEQFF. The CDR3 coding sequence is TGTGCCAGCAGTGAAACTAGGGGCAATGAGCAGTTCTTC. The chain links TRBV6-4 to TRBJ2-1, with D possibly being TRBD1 or TRBD2 (5 bases each). CDR1 and CDR2 (germline): MRHNA, SNTAGT. V lost 3 bases and J 6 bases, leaving 9 bases between the germline ends. This CDR3 contains 13 residues.

This chain connects TRBV5-1 to TRBJ1-5; TRBD1 aligns across 7 bases. This CDR3 is built from 15 residues. In germline, CDR1 is SGHRS, CDR2 YFSETQ. V shed 4 bases and J 4 bases; nucleotides not matched to a gene: 8. CDR3 protein: CASSPTGQINQPQHF. DNA for the CDR3: TGCGCCAGCAGCCCCACGGGACAGATAAATCAGCCCCAGCATTTT.

The gene calls are TRBV18 and TRBJ2-7; 7 bases are a match to TRBD1. V dropped 4 bases and J dropped 0; count of bases not matched to a gene: 3. Germline loops: CDR1 KGHSH, CDR2 LQKENI. The CDR3 length is 14 residues. The CDR3 here is CASSLRDSSYEQYF. CDR3 sequence (DNA): TGTGCCAGCTCACTCCGGGACAGCTCCTACGAGCAGTACTTC.

The J gene is TRBJ2-7, the V gene TRBV2; tentatively, D is TRBD1 (5 bases). The CDR3 contains 17 residues. V was pared by 1 base and J by 3 bases, with 19 bases between. Germline CDR1 SNHLY, CDR2 FYNNEI. CDR3 sequence reads: CASSEGTFGQGSYEQYF. For the CDR3, the DNA is TGTGCCAGCAGTGAAGGGACCTTCGGCCAGGGAAGCTACGAGCAGTACTTC.

This clone came up a few times. The V call is TRBV4-1, the J call TRBJ1-5, with no clear D. There are 14 residues in the CDR3. Germline CDR1 and CDR2: MGHRA and YSYEKL. Trimming cost V 0 bases and J 1 base, with 4 bases left between them. The CDR3 DNA is TGCGCCAGCAGCCAAGAGGGCAGCAATCAGCCCCAGCATTTT. It is translated as CASSQEGSNQPQHF.

The rearrangement uses TRBV6-1 and TRBJ2-1; 7 bases map to TRBD1. V lost 5 bases and J lost 4; bases outside the gene matches: 5. The V gene's germline CDR1 is MNHNS and CDR2 SASEGT. The CDR3 sequence is 14 residues long. CDR3 coding DNA: TGTGCCAGCAGTCCCGGGACAGCTTACAATGAGCAGTTCTTC. It is translated as CASSPGTAYNEQFF.

The chain is built from TRBV27 and TRBJ1-1; 7 bases are a match to TRBD1. Unmatched junction bases numbered 5, after V lost 0 bases and J lost 4 bases. Looked up from germline, CDR1 is MNHEY and CDR2 is SMNVEV (reference sequence). The CDR3 loop spans 15 amino acids. This CDR3 is CASSLSTQGSTEAFF. CDR3 coding DNA: TGTGCCAGCAGTTTATCTACACAGGGGAGCACTGAAGCTTTCTTT.

The chain carries TRBV30 and TRBJ2-5; unclear D gene. This CDR3 spans 16 amino acids. Trimming took 1 base from V and 0 from J, leaving 15 bases between them. Germline CDR1 GTSNPN, CDR2 SVGIG (reference sequence). The chain's CDR3 is CAWSDEVGMYQETQYF. The CDR3 DNA follows: TGTGCCTGGAGTGATGAGGTGGGGATGTACCAAGAGACCCAGTACTTC.

The V call is TRBV6-1, the J call TRBJ2-3, with D unclear. The CDR3 is made up of 14 amino acids. Germline V gene lookup returns CDR1 MNHNS and CDR2 SASEGT. Trimming took off 6 bases at V and 2 bases at J, with 12 bases between the two ends. Here the CDR3 reads CASRLQVATDTQYF. The CDR3, as DNA: TGTGCCAGCAGACTGCAAGTAGCCACAGATACGCAGTATTTT.

The J gene is TRBJ2-3, the V gene TRBV7-6, with TRBD2 identical over 13 bases. CDR1 and CDR2 from the germline V gene are SGHVS and FNYEAQ. This CDR3 comprises 15 residues. With 5 bases clipped from V and 4 bases from J, the junction kept 3 bases outside the gene matches. This chain's CDR3 is CASSPLAGGSDTQYF. The CDR3 bases are TGTGCCAGCAGCCCACTAGCGGGAGGGTCAGATACGCAGTATTTT. Based on the CDR3 plus reference TRBV7-6 and TRBJ2-3, the full variable domain is GAGVSQSPRYKVTKRGQDVALRCDPISGHVSLYWYRQALGQGPEFLTYFNYEAQQDKSGLPNDRFSAERPEGSISTLTIQRTEQRDSAMYRCASSPLAGGSDTQYFGPGTRLTVL.

The chain recombines TRBV30 with TRBJ2-1; 8 bases map to TRBD2. J lost 1 base, V lost 4 bases, and 3 bases had no gene match. The V gene's germline CDR1 is GTSNPN and CDR2 SVGIG (reference sequence). CDR3 length: 14 residues. The CDR3 here is CAWKRLASYNEQFF. The CDR3 bases are TGTGCCTGGAAGCGACTAGCGTCCTACAATGAGCAGTTCTTC. The variable domain in full, completed from reference TRBV30 and TRBJ2-1, reads SQTIHQWPATLVQPVGSPLSLECTVEGTSNPNLYWYRQAAGRGLQLLFYSVGIGQISSEVPQNLSASRPQDRQFILSSKKLLLSDSGFYLCAWKRLASYNEQFFGPGTRLTVL.

This chain uses TRBV9 with TRBJ2-1; D gene uncertain. Germline V gives CDR1 SGDLS, CDR2 YYNGEE. The CDR3 is made up of 13 amino acids. Trimming cost V 0 bases and J 6 bases, with 7 bases left between them. As DNA, the CDR3 is TGTGCCAGCAGCGTAGGCGTCGTCAATGAGCAGTTCTTC. Amino acids: CASSVGVVNEQFF.

About this clone: Its ends do not fully match the called genes, so a read error is possible. The chain couples TRBV7-7 to TRBJ2-3, with 7 positions matching TRBD1. The CDR3 is 15 amino acids. CDR1 SSHAT and CDR2 FNYEAQ come from the germline V gene (reference sequence). CDR3 region: CASSLGTANTDTQYF. DNA for the CDR3: TGTGCTAGCAGCTTAGGGACAGCGAACACAGATACGCAGTATTTT.

This chain uses TRBV15 with TRBJ2-7; TRBD2 matches at 9 bases. The V and J ends lost 0 bases and 3 bases, in that order; junction bases with no gene match: 0. The germline V gene has CDR1 LNHNV and CDR2 YYDKDF (reference sequence). The CDR3 is 14 residues long. CDR3 nucleotide sequence: TGTGCCACCAGCAGAGAACTAGCGGGCTACGAGCAGTACTTC. Residues: CATSRELAGYEQYF.

The chain couples TRBV2 to TRBJ1-1, with a possible D match to TRBD1 (5 bases). The CDR3 length is 15 residues. Deletions cut 5 bases from V and 3 bases from J, with 16 bases between. The germline gives CDR1 SNHLY, CDR2 FYNNEI. CDR3 nucleotide sequence: TGTGCCAGCAGTTTACCTCGGGGCCTCTACACTGAAGCTTTCTTT. It yields the protein CASSLPRGLYTEAFF.

This sequence joins TRBV19 and TRBJ2-7; D is perhaps TRBD1 (5 bases). The CDR3 contains 13 residues. Germline loops: CDR1 LNHDA, CDR2 SQIVND (reference sequence). Trimming took 3 bases from V and 1 from J, leaving 7 bases between them. CDR3 in DNA: TGTGCCAGTAGTATGGACAATTCCTACGAGCAGTACTTC. The encoded protein is CASSMDNSYEQYF.

V is TRBV5-6 and J is TRBJ1-1; TRBD1 is a possible D gene (5 bases). This CDR3 is 15 amino acids long. From germline, CDR1 is SGHDT and CDR2 YYEEEE. V was shortened by 0 bases and J by 0 bases, with 9 bases between the two germline ends. In nucleotides, the CDR3 is TGTGCCAGCAGCTTGGCCCCGGGGCTGAACACTGAAGCTTTCTTT. Translating it yields CASSLAPGLNTEAFF.

The chain carries TRBV6-5 and TRBJ2-7, with D possibly matching TRBD2 (5 bases). Germline assignment: CDR1 MNHEY and CDR2 SVGAGI. CDR3 length equals 14 residues. V was clipped by 8 bases and J by 7 bases, with 21 bases between them. Written as DNA, the CDR3 is TGTGCCAGCGGCCTAAAAGTGGGAGTACTTGAGCAGTACTTC. It encodes CASGLKVGVLEQYF.

V gene TRBV5-1 combines with J gene TRBJ2-1; possible D gene TRBD1, 5 bases. The CDR3 is 16 residues long. Looked up from germline, CDR1 is SGHRS and CDR2 is YFSETQ. Trimming left V 4 bases short and J 2 bases short, with 16 bases between. CDR3 sequence reads: CASSPTLGVPYNEQFF. The CDR3, as DNA: TGCGCCAGCAGCCCCACGTTAGGGGTCCCCTACAATGAGCAGTTCTTC.

This clone was seen once. V gene TRBV29-1 combines with J gene TRBJ2-7, with D maybe TRBD2 (6 bases). CDR1 and CDR2 (germline): SQVTM, ANQGSEA. The CDR3 sequence is 14 residues long. Trimming left V 6 bases short and J 2 bases short, with 17 bases between. The CDR3 DNA reads as TGCAGCGTCCCCTGGGGCGGGATCACCTACGAGCAGTACTTC. This encodes CSVPWGGITYEQYF.

The CDR3 DNA reads as TGTGCCAGCATCTCTCCGAGGGGACCACTAGATGTCGACGAGCAGTACTTC. Protein product: CASISPRGPLDVDEQYF. The chain recombines TRBV28 with TRBJ2-7, with D perhaps being TRBD1 or TRBD2 (5 bases each). The V end lost 7 bases, the J end lost 5 bases, and 27 bases lay between the germline ends. The CDR3 extends over 17 amino acids. Germline V gene data show CDR1 as MDHEN and CDR2 as SYDVKM. Full variable domain (missing parts from reference TRBV28 and TRBJ2-7): DVKVTQSSRYLVKRTGEKVFLECVQDMDHENMFWYRQDPGLGLRLIYFSYDVKMKEKGDIPEGYSVSREKKERFSLILESASTNQTSMYLCASISPRGPLDVDEQYFGPGTRLTVT.

This clone was detected only a few times. The chain is built from TRBV4-1 and TRBJ2-1; TRBD2 aligns across 9 bases. The V gene's germline CDR1 is MGHRA and CDR2 YSYEKL. The CDR3 length is 16 residues. The V and J ends lost 4 bases and 9 bases, in that order; junction bases with no gene match: 13. CDR3 in DNA: TGCGCCAGCAGCCCCGCGTCGGCGCGGGAGGGAAGTGAGCAGTTCTTC. Protein product: CASSPASAREGSEQFF.

The CDR3 sequence: CASSELAGVAYGYTF. The CDR3 region has the DNA TGTGCCAGCAGTGAATTGGCAGGGGTTGCCTATGGCTACACCTTC. The chain joins TRBV6-1 to TRBJ1-2; D perhaps matches TRBD1 (6 bases). CDR1 is MNHNS and CDR2 is SASEGT in the germline V gene. The V gene lost 2 bases and the J gene lost 4 bases, with 14 bases spanning the gap. The CDR3 extends over 15 amino acids.

The chain uses TRBV4-1 and TRBJ2-7; the D gene is possibly TRBD1 (5 bases). Germline CDR1 and CDR2: MGHRA and YSYEKL. CDR3 size: 15 residues. The V end lost 3 bases, the J end lost 1 base, and 13 bases lay between the germline ends. This CDR3 is CASSQGRQISYEQYF. The CDR3 DNA follows: TGCGCCAGCAGCCAGGGTCGACAGATATCCTACGAGCAGTACTTC.

The CDR3 sequence: CASSLGTVNTEAFF. The CDR3 DNA sequence: TGCGCCAGCAGCTTGGGGACAGTTAACACTGAAGCTTTCTTT. This chain connects TRBV5-1 to TRBJ1-1; maybe TRBD1 (6 bases). Trimming removed 0 bases from V and 2 bases from J, with 8 bases in between. The CDR3 totals 14 residues. Germline V lookup: CDR1 SGHRS, CDR2 YFSETQ.

The V and J genes are TRBV30 and TRBJ2-3, with D unclear. This CDR3 spans 14 amino acids. Trimming took 3 bases from V and 6 from J, leaving 16 bases between them. CDR1 is GTSNPN, CDR2 SVGIG, per germline (reference sequence). The CDR3 here is CAWSSGLPGDTQYF. CDR3 bases: TGTGCCTGGAGCTCCGGGTTACCGGGTGATACGCAGTATTTT.

This chain connects TRBV7-9 to TRBJ2-7; D is unresolved. Looked up from germline, CDR1 is SEHNR and CDR2 is FQNEAQ (reference sequence). The CDR3 covers 12 residues. V was pared by 8 bases and J by 1 base, with 9 bases between. The CDR3 DNA reads as TGTGCCAGCGAAAGTTTATCCTACGAGCAGTACTTC. Protein: CASESLSYEQYF.

This chain links TRBV27 with TRBJ2-7; a possible D gene is TRBD2 (6 bases). The germline gives CDR1 MNHEY, CDR2 SMNVEV (reference sequence). CDR3 length equals 16 residues. V dropped 7 bases and J dropped 5 bases, with 24 bases sitting between them. The CDR3 sequence is CASTLSGSKSIDEQYF. The CDR3, as DNA: TGTGCCAGCACCCTATCCGGGAGCAAGTCGATTGACGAGCAGTACTTC.

The chain is built from TRBV21-1 and TRBJ2-1; TRBD1 reflects the table's D call only, with no check against the DNA. TRBV21-1 constitutes a pseudogene. This CDR3 is 16 amino acids long. CDR3: CASSKGICGAYNEQFF. In nucleotides, the CDR3 is TGTGCCAGCAGCAAAGGGATATGTGGGGCTTACAATGAGCAGTTCTTC.

This clone was seen a handful of times. The chain is built from TRBV5-1 and TRBJ2-5, with 9 bases lining up with TRBD2. The CDR3 runs to 16 residues. Losses at the gene ends were 1 base for V and 4 bases for J; bases not matched to a gene: 8. The germline V gene has CDR1 SGHRS and CDR2 YFSETQ. The chain's CDR3 is CASSLLGREGPETQYF. The CDR3 coding sequence is TGCGCCAGCAGCTTGCTAGGGCGGGAGGGCCCAGAGACCCAGTACTTC.

The J gene is TRBJ1-1, the V gene TRBV7-9; the match to TRBD1 covers 7 bases. V was pared by 5 bases and J by 6 bases, with 6 bases of the junction left unmatched. CDR1 SEHNR and CDR2 FQNEAQ come from the germline V gene (reference sequence). CDR3 length: 13 residues. CDR3 coding DNA: TGTGCCAGCAGCCTTGGGACAGAAGCTGAAGCTTTCTTT. Residues: CASSLGTEAEAFF.